The 26 T cell receptor beta chains below all came from one sample that was sequenced in a study of tumor-infiltrating lymphocytes in primary liver carcinoma. Taking about 18-32 mg of unsorted bulk tissue, the authors co-extracted RNA and DNA. A constant-region primer primed TCR beta cDNA synthesis from 450 to 550 ng of total RNA. Slightly modified ARM-PCR, run as three nested multiplex PCR rounds, produced the TCR beta libraries. A C-beta reverse primer and TRBV1-TRBV30 forward primers served in each of the first two PCR rounds, at 10 cycles apiece. One entry per CDR3 protein, called by TCRdb with MiXCR from the multiplex PCR reads. This table holds approximately 73,000 distinct CDR3 sequences, over 55% found once. Specimen: liver tumor tissue from sampling region 4. Stated subset: tumor region T4, right-lateral pole. The source is a woman aged 60-75 years with primary liver carcinoma and hepatitis B virus infection.

On this clonotype: The CDR3 does not end in the conserved phenylalanine or tryptophan, so this is likely a read error. The chain combines TRBV11-2 with TRBJ1-2; 8 bases match TRBD1. The CDR3 runs to 15 residues. Germline V gives CDR1 SGHAT, CDR2 FQNNGV. V was pared by 1 base and J by 7 bases, with 8 bases of the junction left unmatched. CDR3 residues: CASSLGPSGGCGYTV. The DNA of the CDR3 is TGTGCCAGCAGCTTAGGGCCTTCAGGGGGCTGTGGCTACACCGTC.

Concerning this clonotype itself: A read error may be the cause here, since a much bigger clone is one base away. Without the conserved terminal phenylalanine or tryptophan, this CDR3 likely stems from a read error. The gene calls are TRBV7-9 and TRBJ2-5; tentatively, D is TRBD1 or TRBD2 (5 bases each). The CDR3 sequence is 10 residues long. V lost 8 bases and J 4 bases, leaving 5 bases between the germline ends. Germline loops: CDR1 SEHNR, CDR2 FQNEAQ (reference sequence). The CDR3 coding sequence is TGTGCCAGCGGGGGAGAGACCCAGTACTCC. Amino acids: CASGGETQYS.

Details on this clonotype: The germline gene is not matched at one end of the junction; a read error may be the cause. The V call is TRBV6-5, the J call TRBJ1-1; D is uncertain. Per the germline V gene, CDR1 is MNHEY and CDR2 is SVGAGI. The CDR3 spans 13 residues. This CDR3 reads CVSSLNPFTEAFF. In nucleotides, the CDR3 is TGTGTCAGCAGCTTGAACCCGTTCACTGAAGCTTTCTTT.

The chain combines TRBV29-1 with TRBJ2-2; unclear D gene. V shed 4 bases and J shed 8 bases, with 8 bases lying between them. Germline V gives CDR1 SQVTM, CDR2 ANQGSEA. This CDR3 is built from 11 residues. The CDR3 loop is CSVAFTGELFF. CDR3 DNA: TGCAGCGTTGCCTTCACAGGGGAGCTGTTTTTT.

This clonotype was counted ten times or more. The V and J genes are TRBV30 and TRBJ2-3; TRBD2 agrees at 9 bases. Germline lookup yields CDR1 GTSNPN and CDR2 SVGIG (reference sequence). The junction had 10 bases not matched to a gene; V was cut back by 5 bases and J by 4 bases. The CDR3 sequence is 15 residues long. CDR3 coding DNA: TGTGCCTGGCAACCGGGACTAGCACGCGCAGATACGCAGTATTTT. Translating it yields CAWQPGLARADTQYF.

A note on this clonotype: Mismatch with germline at one junction end may stem from a read error. The CDR3 region is CASTFRQGRSYEQYF. DNA of the CDR3: TGTGCTAGCACCTTTCGACAGGGGCGAAGCTACGAGCAATACTTC. The rearrangement joins TRBV6-2 or TRBV6-3 to TRBJ2-7; 8 bases map to TRBD1. Germline lookup yields CDR1 MNHEY and CDR2 SVGEGT. The CDR3 has 15 amino acids.

This chain joins TRBV5-1 and TRBJ2-1; D is unclear. The CDR3 covers 15 residues. Trimming removed 5 bases from V and 1 base from J, with 13 bases in between. Germline assignment: CDR1 SGHRS and CDR2 YFSETQ. CDR3 bases: TGCGCCAGCAGATCTGACCTTGGTTCCTACAATGAGCAGTTCTTC. Translated, it gives CASRSDLGSYNEQFF.

On this clonotype itself: Because it lacks the conserved phenylalanine or tryptophan at the end, this CDR3 is likely a read error. The rearrangement links TRBV10-3 to TRBJ1-2; D may be TRBD1 (6 bases). The ends were cut back, 8 bases at V and 4 bases at J, with 11 bases in the middle. Germline lookup yields CDR1 ENHRY and CDR2 SYGVKD. The CDR3 totals 12 residues. CDR3 region: CAIAPDSYGYTL. The CDR3 nucleotides read TGTGCCATCGCACCGGACAGCTATGGCTACACCCTC.

This chain connects TRBV20-1 to TRBJ2-7, with TRBD1 as a possible D gene (6 bases). CDR1 DFQATT and CDR2 SNEGSKA come from the germline V gene (reference sequence). This CDR3 contains 13 residues. V lost 2 bases to trimming and J lost 0 bases, with 8 bases between them. In nucleotides, the CDR3 is TGCAGTGCTAGACGACAGGCCTCCTACGAGCAGTACTTC. Amino acid sequence: CSARRQASYEQYF.

Of note for this clonotype: A much larger clone is a single base away; this may be a read error. J is TRBJ1-1 and V is TRBV6-1; weak D call: TRBD1 (5 bases). Trimming pared 4 bases from V and 1 base from J, leaving 13 bases between. CDR1 MNHNS and CDR2 SASEGT come from the germline V gene. This CDR3 has 15 amino acids. In nucleotides, the CDR3 is TGTGCCAGCAGTGCCCTAGGGGCTAGGAACACTGAAGCTTTCTTT. Encoded protein: CASSALGARNTEAFF.

Note on this clonotype: Since the CDR3 does not end with the conserved phenylalanine or tryptophan, this likely comes from a read error. The limits of the CDR3 on the DNA are not certain, so only TCRdb's listed CDR3 is given. V gene TRBV11-2 combines with J gene TRBJ2-3; no check of the table's D call, TRBD1, against the DNA was made. The CDR3 has 15 residues if both end residues are counted. The germline CDR1 and CDR2 sequences are SGHAT and FQNNGV. The CDR3 spells CASSPLTGGTDTEYL.

This clonotype has only a few counts. This chain links TRBV28 with TRBJ2-1; tentative D call: TRBD2 (6 bases). Germline V gene data show CDR1 as MDHEN and CDR2 as SYDVKM. V lost 5 bases to trimming and J lost 10 bases, with 21 bases between them. This CDR3 spans 15 amino acids. The CDR3 DNA reads as TGTGCCAGCAGTCTCGGGGGTAGCGGCGCGAGGGAGCAGTTCTTC. This codes for CASSLGGSGAREQFF.

Concerning this clonotype: The conserved phenylalanine or tryptophan normally closing the CDR3 is absent here, so this likely arose from a read error. The chain combines TRBV29-1 with TRBJ2-5; 10 bases agree with TRBD1. The trim removed 6 bases at V and 0 bases at J, leaving 7 bases unmatched. The CDR3 runs 15 residues. Germline V gene lookup returns CDR1 SQVTM and CDR2 ANQGSEA. The CDR3 spells CSVGGGTGDQETQYL. The CDR3 DNA reads as TGCAGCGTGGGAGGAGGGACAGGGGACCAAGAGACCCAGTACCTC.

The V and J genes are TRBV12-3 or TRBV12-4 and TRBJ2-1; the D gene could be TRBD1 or TRBD2 (5 bases each). Trimming shortened V by 5 bases and J by 6 bases, and 17 bases separated the two germline ends. This CDR3 is 15 amino acids long. CDR3 nucleotide sequence: TGTGCCAGCAGTGGCTGGAGAGGGGATGTCAATGAGCAGTTCTTC. It encodes CASSGWRGDVNEQFF.

In regard to this clonotype: The junction departs from the called germline gene at one end, perhaps through a read error. V and J are TRBV10-3 and TRBJ2-5, with D tentatively TRBD2 (7 bases). This CDR3 contains 13 residues. Germline CDR1 is ENHRY and CDR2 is SYGVKD. Here the CDR3 DNA reads TGTGCCATCATGGGGGGGCCCCAAGAGACCCAGTACTTT. It specifies CAIMGGPQETQYF.

As concerns this clonotype: Sequence at one end of the junction differs from germline and may be a read error. This rearrangement joins TRBV11-2 to TRBJ1-2, with D uncertain. The CDR3 consists of 17 residues. CDR1 and CDR2 (germline): SGHAT, FQNNGV. The CDR3 here is CASSLDPIRTLRYGYTF. The DNA for the CDR3 is TGTGCTAGCAGCTTAGATCCGATCAGGACGCTGCGCTATGGCTACACCTTT.

With regard to this clonotype: Because the CDR3 is missing its conserved closing phenylalanine or tryptophan, this is likely a read error. The chain joins TRBV6-5 to TRBJ2-6; TRBD1 is a possible D gene (6 bases). The germline V gene has CDR1 MNHEY and CDR2 SVGAGI. Trimming shortened V by 0 bases and J by 0 bases, and 12 bases separated the two germline ends. The CDR3 consists of 18 residues. CDR3: CASSYSVDSISGANVLTL. The CDR3 nucleotides read TGTGCCAGCAGTTACTCGGTGGACAGCATCTCTGGGGCCAACGTCCTGACTTTA.

The chain's CDR3 is CSVGGGAGRGALGGYTF. As DNA, the CDR3 is TGCAGTGTGGGGGGGGGCGCCGGACGGGGGGCTTTGGGTGGCTACACCTTC. This chain connects TRBV29-1 to TRBJ1-2, with a tentative D call TRBD1 (6 bases). The CDR3 totals 17 residues. CDR1 and CDR2 from the germline V gene are SQVTM and ANQGSEA.

Comment on this clonotype: Sequence at one end of the junction differs from germline and may be a read error. V usage is TRBV14 and J usage is TRBJ2-3; D is perhaps TRBD1 (5 bases). Germline CDR1 is SGHDN and CDR2 is FVKESK. The CDR3 is 15 amino acids. This CDR3 is CACSQDRQRTDTQYF. The CDR3 region has the DNA TGTGCCTGCAGCCAAGATCGACAGAGGACAGATACGCAGTATTTT.

This clonotype has a handful of counts. The gene calls are TRBV18 and TRBJ2-3, with 8 bases aligning to TRBD2. Germline CDR1 KGHSH, CDR2 LQKENI. The CDR3 is made up of 19 amino acids. J lost 8 bases, V lost 3 bases, and 22 bases had no gene match. The CDR3 nucleotides read TGTGCCAGCTCACCTGGTGTTAGGGCGGGAGGCCGCGCCCCGGTTACGCAGTATTTT. It yields the protein CASSPGVRAGGRAPVTQYF.

As DNA, the CDR3 is TGTGCCAGCAGCTTAGCGGGTTCGCGAGGACCCACCGGGGAGCTGTTTTTT. The encoded protein is CASSLAGSRGPTGELFF. This chain uses TRBV5-5 with TRBJ2-2; tentative D call: TRBD2 (6 bases). V was shortened by 2 bases and J by 4 bases, with 18 bases between the two germline ends. CDR1 SGHKS and CDR2 YYEKEE come from the germline V gene (reference sequence). The CDR3 runs 17 residues.

Concerning this clonotype: One end of the junction does not line up with germline, which may come from a read error. This chain joins TRBV29-1 and TRBJ2-3; 13 bases agree with TRBD2. This CDR3 region has 16 residues. CDR1 SQVTM and CDR2 ANQGSEA come from the germline V gene. The CDR3 coding sequence is TGCAGCGTTGGAGCACCAGGACTAGCGGGAGTTGATATGCAGTATTTT. It specifies CSVGAPGLAGVDMQYF.

The chain is built from TRBV12-5 and TRBJ2-7, with 9 bases matching TRBD1. Germline V gives CDR1 LGHNT, CDR2 FRNRAP. CDR3 size: 14 residues. Trimming at V came to 5 bases and at J to 4 bases, leaving 6 bases not matched to a gene. CDR3 DNA sequence: TGTGCTAGTGGTGTGATAGGACAGGGGTACGAGCAGTACTTC. This codes for CASGVIGQGYEQYF.

This clonotype was seen at least ten times. The chain employs TRBV29-1 and TRBJ1-3; D is ambiguous. Trimming took 6 bases from V and 3 from J, leaving 9 bases between them. The CDR3 has 12 residues. Germline CDR1 is SQVTM and CDR2 is ANQGSEA. This CDR3 is CSVGGHGNTIYF. CDR3 nucleotides: TGCAGCGTCGGCGGGCATGGAAACACCATATATTTT.

Remarks on this clonotype: The final CDR3 position lacks the conserved phenylalanine or tryptophan, pointing to a likely read error. Because the CDR3's place on the DNA is in doubt, the DNA is left out and the CDR3 is given as listed by TCRdb. The chain links TRBV7-9 to TRBJ2-5; the table's D call, TRBD1, has no DNA check behind it. The CDR3 is 14 residues long, ends included. Germline-derived CDR1 and CDR2 are SEHNR and FQNEAQ (reference sequence). Here the CDR3 reads CASSLRARQETQNL.

A note on this clonotype: A junction boundary mismatches the germline segment, possibly from a read error. The chain couples TRBV6-5 to TRBJ2-2; D is possibly TRBD1 or TRBD2 (5 bases each). Germline CDR1 MNHEY, CDR2 SVGAGI. The CDR3 has 15 residues. DNA of the CDR3: TGTGCCAGCAGACTATCAGGGATGAACACCGGGGAACTGTTTTTT. This codes for CASRLSGMNTGELFF.